This TCR beta chain was recorded in a study of T-cell reconstitution after alpha-beta-depleted transplantation in children. Unique molecular identifiers were incorporated during preparation of the TCRbeta library. TCRdb re-derived calls from the PCR reads in MiXCR, one entry per CDR3 protein. Counted here are hundreds of thousands of distinct CDR3 sequences, approximately 30% occurring once; the ten biggest clones make up 2% to 3%. This clonotype was observed a handful of times. The origin of this receptor is a human donor who donated a stem cell graft to a child with aplastic anemia. Material: PBMCs from the stem cell graft donor, obtained from the stem cell graft.

CDR3 in DNA: TGTGCCAGCAGTTACGGGGTCCAGGGCACAGATACGCAGTATTTT. Amino acid sequence: CASSYGVQGTDTQYF. The chain couples TRBV6-5 to TRBJ2-3, with unresolved D. Germline lookup yields CDR1 MNHEY and CDR2 SVGAGI. The CDR3 runs to 15 residues. Trimming left V 2 bases short and J 1 base short, with 10 bases between.